These 22 T cell receptor beta chains came from one sample sequenced in a study of OX40 agonist ivuxolimab in advanced cancers. Generated by immunoSEQ multiplex PCR, the TCRdb table keeps only in-frame clones and is missing some. This sample has about 58,000 clones, with 80% to 90% found just once. This sample comprised CD4+ or CD8+ T cells sorted from blood, obtained in a trial of the OX40 agonist ivuxolimab. Receptors originate from an adult with an advanced solid tumor such as melanoma, head and neck, liver or kidney cancer.

The chain couples TRBV19 to TRBJ2-1; D gene ambiguous. Germline V gene sequence: CDR1 LNHDA, CDR2 SQIVND (reference sequence). The CDR3 runs 15 residues. V was shortened by 7 bases and J by 4 bases, with 17 bases between the two germline ends. CDR3 loop: CASTFSRASYNEQFF. For the CDR3, the DNA is TGTGCCAGTACTTTTTCGAGAGCGTCGTACAATGAGCAGTTCTTC. The full variable domain, rest sourced from reference TRBV19 and TRBJ2-1, is DGGITQSPKYLFRKEGQNVTLSCEQNLNHDAMYWYRQDPGQGLRLIYYSQIVNDFQKGDIAEGYSVSREKKESFPLTVTSAQKNPTAFYLCASTFSRASYNEQFFGPGTRLTVL.

This clone was seen a single time. The chain uses TRBV7-9 and TRBJ2-1; 11 nucleotides align to TRBD1. Germline lookup yields CDR1 SEHNR and CDR2 FQNEAQ (reference sequence). V lost 4 bases, J lost 4 bases, and 9 bases stayed unmatched. CDR3 length: 17 residues. CDR3 sequence reads: CASSSGQGASRYNEQFF. The CDR3 DNA sequence: TGTGCCAGCAGCTCCGGACAGGGGGCAAGCCGGTACAATGAGCAGTTCTTC.

In this sample, this clone turned up a few times. This chain links TRBV5-4 with TRBJ1-2, with a tentative D call TRBD1 (6 bases). This CDR3 comprises 13 residues. Looked up from germline, CDR1 is SGHNT and CDR2 is YYREEE (reference sequence). Trimming shortened V by 3 bases and J by 4 bases, and 10 bases separated the two germline ends. CDR3 amino acids: CASSSGQTYGYTF. In DNA, the CDR3 is TGTGCCAGCAGCTCTGGACAGACCTATGGCTACACCTTC.

The chain combines TRBV9 with TRBJ2-3; 9 nucleotides line up with TRBD1. The CDR3 is made up of 16 amino acids. In germline, CDR1 is SGDLS, CDR2 YYNGEE. J was trimmed by 3 bases and V by 4 bases; bases with no gene match: 9. CDR3 coding DNA: TGTGCCAGCAGCCCGCGGACAGGGGAAGGGACAGATACGCAGTATTTT. Its translation: CASSPRTGEGTDTQYF.

J is TRBJ2-1 and V is TRBV6-5, with 10 bases lining up with TRBD2. Per germline, CDR1 MNHEY and CDR2 SVGAGI. This CDR3 is built from 14 residues. Germline trimming cut 7 bases from V and 5 bases from J; bases unmatched to any gene: 5. The CDR3 reads CASNIAGGDNEQFF. In DNA, the CDR3 is TGTGCCAGCAATATAGCGGGAGGAGACAATGAGCAGTTCTTC.

This clone was counted a single time. The chain joins TRBV9 to TRBJ2-1; D may be TRBD2 (6 bases). This CDR3 has 15 amino acids. The germline gives CDR1 SGDLS, CDR2 YYNGEE. V was trimmed by 4 bases and J by 0 bases, leaving 11 bases between them. CDR3 bases: TGTGCCAGCAGCCGGGACGGGAGCTCCTACAATGAGCAGTTCTTC. Amino acid sequence: CASSRDGSSYNEQFF. The variable domain in full, with the rest retrieved from reference TRBV9 and TRBJ2-1, is DSGVTQTPKHLITATGQRVTLRCSPRSGDLSVYWYQQSLDQGLQFLIQYYNGEERAKGNILERFSAQQFPDLHSELNLSSLELGDSALYFCASSRDGSSYNEQFFGPGTRLTVL.

Notes on this clone: At one boundary the junction diverges from the germline segment, which might be a read error. The gene calls are TRBV7-7 and TRBJ2-1, with TRBD1 identical over 9 bases. The length of the CDR3 is 15 residues. CDR1 is SSHAT and CDR2 is FNYEAQ in the germline V gene (reference sequence). This CDR3 is CASSRPGQGADEQFF. The CDR3 DNA sequence: TGTGCTAGCAGCCGGCCGGGACAGGGAGCCGATGAGCAGTTCTTC.

J is TRBJ1-4 and V is TRBV25-1, with no clear D. The V gene's germline CDR1 is MGHDK and CDR2 SYGVNS. The CDR3 extends over 15 amino acids. V gave up 1 base and J gave up 8 bases, with 14 bases separating them. CDR3 coding DNA: TGTGCCAGCAGTGAATCTAAGGCATTGAGCGAAAAACTGTTTTTT. This encodes CASSESKALSEKLFF.

This clone is judged medium-sized. V gene TRBV10-3 combines with J gene TRBJ1-2; perhaps TRBD1 as D (5 bases). The CDR3 is 14 residues long. Germline V gene sequence: CDR1 ENHRY, CDR2 SYGVKD. V lost 5 bases and J 4 bases, leaving 14 bases between the germline ends. CDR3 nucleotides: TGTGCCATCAGTTCGATGCAGGGTTTCTATGGCTACACCTTC. Translated, it gives CAISSMQGFYGYTF.

This clone was observed a single time. The gene calls are TRBV28 and TRBJ1-4; a possible D gene is TRBD1 (6 bases). The CDR3 runs to 18 residues. Germline-derived CDR1 and CDR2 are MDHEN and SYDVKM. Between the trimmed V and J ends, which lost 7 bases and 8 bases, there was a span of 29 bases. CDR3 sequence: CASKQGLRFITVEEKLFF. The CDR3 DNA follows: TGTGCCAGCAAACAGGGACTAAGGTTTATTACCGTTGAAGAAAAACTGTTTTTT.

The chain recombines TRBV11-2 with TRBJ2-5; 8 bases agree with TRBD2. This CDR3 has 16 residues. CDR1 is SGHAT and CDR2 is FQNNGV in the germline V gene. The trim removed 2 bases at V and 4 bases at J, leaving 9 bases unmatched. CDR3 region: CASSLISPRGGETQYF. Here the CDR3 DNA reads TGTGCCAGCAGCTTAATTTCCCCCCGGGGGGGAGAGACCCAGTACTTC.

The J gene is TRBJ2-1, the V gene TRBV29-1; 13 bases line up with TRBD2. The CDR3 extends over 17 amino acids. Germline CDR1 reads SQVTM; CDR2 reads ANQGSEA. With 7 bases clipped from V and 0 bases from J, the junction kept 9 bases outside the gene matches. CDR3 amino acids: CSAPKRTSGSSYNEQFF. In DNA form, the CDR3 reads TGCAGCGCCCCAAAAAGGACTAGCGGGAGCTCCTACAATGAGCAGTTCTTC.

This clone has only a few counts. The chain has TRBV6-5 and TRBJ1-3; no firm D call. CDR1 and CDR2 from the germline V gene are MNHEY and SVGAGI. Trimming cost V 0 bases and J 4 bases, with 4 bases left between them. The CDR3 consists of 13 residues. CDR3 amino acids: CASSYSIGNTIYF. The CDR3 region has the DNA TGTGCCAGCAGTTACTCGATCGGAAACACCATATATTTT.

V gene TRBV27 combines with J gene TRBJ2-1; 9 bases line up with TRBD1. Germline V CDR1 and CDR2: MNHEY, SMNVEV (reference sequence). V shed 3 bases, J shed 5 bases, and the junction held 5 bases outside the gene matches. The CDR3 length is 15 residues. The CDR3 sequence is CASSLRDRANNEQFF. The CDR3 DNA sequence: TGTGCCAGCAGTTTGAGGGACAGGGCAAACAATGAGCAGTTCTTC.

CDR3: CASSLGQFNEKLFF. The CDR3 DNA reads TGCGCCAGCAGCTTGGGACAGTTTAATGAAAAACTGTTTTTT. This chain uses TRBV5-1 with TRBJ1-4, with a tentative D call TRBD1 (5 bases). Germline V gene lookup returns CDR1 SGHRS and CDR2 YFSETQ. V lost 0 bases, J lost 4 bases, and 7 bases lay in between. The CDR3 loop spans 14 amino acids.

V is TRBV5-4 and J is TRBJ2-5; 10 bases align to TRBD1. V was pared by 4 bases and J by 5 bases, with 8 bases of the junction left unmatched. The CDR3 loop spans 15 amino acids. In germline, CDR1 is SGHNT, CDR2 YYREEE (reference sequence). CDR3 in DNA: TGTGCCAGCAGCACCGGGACAGGGGTTTGGGAGACCCAGTACTTC. Its protein product is CASSTGTGVWETQYF.

This sequence joins TRBV7-2 and TRBJ2-3; the match to TRBD2 covers 13 bases. Losses at the gene ends were 3 bases for V and 0 bases for J; bases not matched to a gene: 3. The CDR3 loop spans 17 amino acids. Germline V gives CDR1 SGHTA, CDR2 FQGNSA. This CDR3 reads CASSLGLAGLSTDTQYF. DNA for the CDR3: TGTGCCAGCAGCTTGGGACTAGCGGGACTTAGCACAGATACGCAGTATTTT.

This chain's CDR3 is CASSLEAANPGNTIYF. DNA for the CDR3: TGCGCCAGCAGCTTGGAGGCCGCGAACCCTGGAAACACCATATATTTT. This rearrangement joins TRBV5-1 to TRBJ1-3; D is unclear. CDR3 size: 16 residues. V shed 0 bases and J shed 2 bases, with 12 bases lying between them. Per the germline V gene, CDR1 is SGHRS and CDR2 is YFSETQ.

This clone was recorded once. The chain employs TRBV28 and TRBJ1-5; D is uncertain. Germline loops: CDR1 MDHEN, CDR2 SYDVKM. The CDR3 extends over 16 amino acids. The germline V and J ends were trimmed by 3 bases and 1 base, with 13 bases remaining between them. The CDR3 region is CASSFGSSPSNQPQHF. DNA for the CDR3: TGTGCCAGCAGTTTCGGGTCGTCGCCCAGCAATCAGCCCCAGCATTTT. Variable domain in full (rest from reference TRBV28 and TRBJ1-5): DVKVTQSSRYLVKRTGEKVFLECVQDMDHENMFWYRQDPGLGLRLIYFSYDVKMKEKGDIPEGYSVSREKKERFSLILESASTNQTSMYLCASSFGSSPSNQPQHFGDGTRLSIL.

The rearrangement joins TRBV27 to TRBJ2-7; 7 nucleotides line up with TRBD2. The CDR3 runs to 13 residues. CDR1 is MNHEY, CDR2 SMNVEV, per germline (reference sequence). V trimming: 5 bases; J trimming: 6 bases; junction bases outside the gene matches: 7. The CDR3 DNA is TGTGCCAGCAGTATCAGGGAGGGTCCCGAGCAGTACTTC. Residues: CASSIREGPEQYF.

This clone was observed once. The chain has TRBV6-1 and TRBJ2-7, with D unresolved. Germline V gene sequence: CDR1 MNHNS, CDR2 SASEGT. This CDR3 region has 13 residues. The V gene lost 7 bases and the J gene lost 6 bases, with 16 bases spanning the gap. CDR3 DNA: TGTGCCAGCAAAGCAAATTTGGTGTCCGAGCAGTACTTC. Encoded protein: CASKANLVSEQYF.

The V call is TRBV6-5, the J call TRBJ1-4, with D possibly being TRBD1 (5 bases). CDR1 and CDR2 from the germline V gene are MNHEY and SVGAGI. The V and J ends lost 6 bases and 7 bases respectively, with 18 bases between them. The length of the CDR3 is 15 residues. CDR3 sequence reads: CASSNGGGLGEKLFF. Written as DNA, the CDR3 is TGTGCCAGCAGCAATGGGGGAGGCTTAGGTGAAAAACTGTTTTTT.